What follows are 3 T cell receptor beta chains derived from one specimen sequenced in a study of Tregs in tolerant kidney transplant recipients. Some clones are missing from TCRdb's copy, which holds only in-frame ones; the method was immunoSEQ multiplex PCR. Here the sample spans some 110,000 clones, almost 95% being singletons. Sequenced sample: CD4+ T cells from blood. The origin of the receptors is a human donor in good health.

The chain couples TRBV6-6 to TRBJ1-2, with D unclear. Trimming removed 8 bases at V and 2 bases at J, with 12 bases between. CDR1 MNHNY and CDR2 SVGAGI come from the germline V gene (reference sequence). The CDR3 sequence is 13 residues long. DNA of the CDR3: TGTGCCAGCCGGGCGGTGGGCAACTATGGCTACACCTTC. Protein: CASRAVGNYGYTF.

The CDR3 DNA sequence: TGCAGCGACAGGGTGAGCTCCTACAATGAGCAGTTCTTC. Protein: CSDRVSSYNEQFF. The chain carries TRBV29-1 and TRBJ2-1, with D perhaps TRBD1 (6 bases). Germline CDR1 and CDR2: SQVTM and ANQGSEA. Trimming left V 7 bases short and J 0 bases short, with 10 bases between. The CDR3 runs to 13 residues.

This clone was detected a few times. CDR3 sequence (DNA): TGTGCCAGCAGTTACTTCAGGGTCCCCACTGAAGCTTTCTTT. Amino acid sequence: CASSYFRVPTEAFF. The rearrangement uses TRBV6-5 and TRBJ1-1; possible D gene TRBD1, 5 bases. Germline V gene data show CDR1 as MNHEY and CDR2 as SVGAGI. Trimming shortened V by 1 base and J by 4 bases, and 10 bases separated the two germline ends. The length of the CDR3 is 14 residues.